Given below is one TCR beta chain in context. All patients had early-stage hepatocellular carcinoma and were untreated before surgical resection. Samples came from areas without visible necrosis or hemorrhage. The CDR3 totals 12 residues. V was cut by 1 base and J by 3 bases, with 5 bases left in between. CDR1 is SGHRS and CDR2 is YFSETQ in the germline V gene. TCRdb's copy holds only in-frame clones and misses some; the assay was immunoSEQ multiplex PCR. The sample holds about 20,000 clones; approximately 73% are singletons and the top ten take 17%. The data were taken from a study of intratumoral heterogeneity in liver cancer.

The V and J genes are TRBV5-1 and TRBJ2-7; D unclear. This TCR was recovered from a woman aged 70-85 years with hepatocellular carcinoma. This specimen was tumor-adjacent normal tissue, taken before any cancer treatment. The CDR3: CASSLYGYEQYF. CDR3 sequence (DNA): TGCGCCAGCAGCTTGTACGGCTACGAGCAGTACTTC.